The 13 T cell receptor beta chains listed next were all sequenced from one sample in a study of cytomegalovirus exposure and HLA in healthy donors. Sequencing was performed with immunoSEQ multiplex PCR; in TCRdb, only in-frame clones are kept and a portion is missing. The data hold 200,000 to 300,000 clones, with 87% observed a single time. Sequencing used PBMCs. All receptors come from a man aged 18 to 30 in good health and CMV-seronegative.

This rearrangement joins TRBV5-6 to TRBJ2-7; D might be TRBD1 (6 bases). This CDR3 is 13 amino acids long. Trimming cost V 2 bases and J 7 bases, with 13 bases left between them. The germline V gene encodes CDR1 SGHDT and CDR2 YYEEEE. CDR3 protein: CASSFQGRSEQYF. The CDR3 nucleotides read TGTGCCAGCAGCTTCCAGGGGAGAAGTGAGCAGTACTTC.

This rearrangement joins TRBV2 to TRBJ1-2, with D perhaps matching TRBD1 (5 bases). Trimming took off 4 bases at V and 8 bases at J, with 17 bases between the two ends. This CDR3 contains 14 residues. From germline, CDR1 is SNHLY and CDR2 FYNNEI. CDR3 protein: CASSVQGEGRGYTF. The CDR3 DNA is TGTGCCAGCAGTGTGCAGGGCGAAGGTCGGGGCTACACCTTC.

The chain joins TRBV19 to TRBJ1-2; D not certain. The CDR3 is 16 residues long. V dropped 4 bases and J dropped 4 bases, with 19 bases sitting between them. Germline CDR1 LNHDA, CDR2 SQIVND (reference sequence). This CDR3 is CASSTTVGSFGYGYTF. CDR3 coding DNA: TGTGCCAGTAGTACCACAGTCGGGAGTTTTGGCTATGGCTACACCTTC.

The chain recombines TRBV5-1 with TRBJ1-2, with no clear D. Trimming removed 0 bases at V and 2 bases at J, with 11 bases between. This CDR3 has 15 amino acids. Germline lookup yields CDR1 SGHRS and CDR2 YFSETQ. The CDR3: CASSLAPRSNYGYTF. For the CDR3, the DNA is TGCGCCAGCAGCTTGGCCCCGAGAAGCAACTATGGCTACACCTTC.

The chain combines TRBV5-1 with TRBJ2-2, with 11 bases matching TRBD2. Germline V CDR1 and CDR2: SGHRS, YFSETQ. This CDR3 is built from 16 residues. After removal of 3 bases from V and 4 bases from J, the junction contained 5 bases not matched to a gene. CDR3 DNA: TGCGCCAGCAGCTGGGCACTAGCGGGAGTCACCGGGGAGCTGTTTTTT. Its protein product is CASSWALAGVTGELFF.

This clone occurred a few times. This sequence joins TRBV20-1 and TRBJ2-3; D call uncertain. The V gene lost 0 bases and the J gene lost 8 bases, with 6 bases spanning the gap. In germline, CDR1 is DFQATT, CDR2 SNEGSKA (reference sequence). This CDR3 is 11 amino acids long. CDR3 amino acids: CSARDLSTQYF. DNA of the CDR3: TGCAGTGCTAGAGATCTTAGTACGCAGTATTTT.

CDR3 nucleotide sequence: TGTGCCAGCATAATTCGGGACAGAGACTATGGCTACACCTTC. Its translation is CASIIRDRDYGYTF. V usage is TRBV28 and J usage is TRBJ1-2; 7 nucleotides line up with TRBD1. Trimming cost V 7 bases and J 3 bases; bases outside gene matches: 8. Germline CDR1 reads MDHEN; CDR2 reads SYDVKM. The CDR3 loop spans 14 amino acids.

In nucleotides, the CDR3 is TGTGCCAGTAGTATAGATACAACGCCTCTGGACAGGGGATTCCTGTACCAAGAGACCCAGTACTTC. Translated, it gives CASSIDTTPLDRGFLYQETQYF. The genes are TRBV19 and TRBJ2-5, with 9 positions matching TRBD1. Germline-derived CDR1 and CDR2 are LNHDA and SQIVND (reference sequence). This CDR3 contains 22 residues. Losses at the gene ends were 0 bases for V and 0 bases for J; bases not matched to a gene: 20. Looking up the rest from reference TRBV19 and TRBJ2-5 gives the full variable domain: DGGITQSPKYLFRKEGQNVTLSCEQNLNHDAMYWYRQDPGQGLRLIYYSQIVNDFQKGDIAEGYSVSREKKESFPLTVTSAQKNPTAFYLCASSIDTTPLDRGFLYQETQYFGPGTRLLVL.

The chain employs TRBV5-6 and TRBJ2-7; 7 nucleotides match TRBD1. V gave up 3 bases and J gave up 3 bases; unmatched junction bases: 9. Per the germline V gene, CDR1 is SGHDT and CDR2 is YYEEEE. The CDR3 has 15 amino acids. The CDR3 spells CASSSWGTVGYEQYF. In DNA form, the CDR3 reads TGTGCCAGCAGCTCCTGGGGGACAGTAGGCTACGAGCAGTACTTC. The full variable domain, in which reference TRBV5-6 and TRBJ2-7 provide the parts outside the CDR3, is DAGVTQSPTHLIKTRGQQVTLRCSPKSGHDTVSWYQQALGQGPQFIFQYYEEEERQRGNFPDRFSGHQFPNYSSELNVNALLLGDSALYLCASSSWGTVGYEQYFGPGTRLTVT.

The V gene is TRBV28, the J gene TRBJ1-5; no reliable D call. V was pared by 11 bases and J by 5 bases, with 13 bases between. CDR3 length equals 12 residues. CDR1 is MDHEN and CDR2 is SYDVKM in the germline V gene. This CDR3 reads CAGGGNDQPQHF. In DNA form, the CDR3 reads TGTGCCGGAGGAGGCAACGATCAGCCCCAGCATTTT.

The V gene is TRBV4-1, the J gene TRBJ2-7; the D gene is possibly TRBD1 (5 bases). Looked up from germline, CDR1 is MGHRA and CDR2 is YSYEKL. CDR3 length: 15 amino acids. V lost 5 bases and J 1 base, leaving 15 bases between the germline ends. CDR3 region: CASSKTGDSSYEQYF. CDR3 DNA sequence: TGCGCCAGCAGCAAGACTGGAGACAGTTCCTACGAGCAGTACTTC.

This chain links TRBV7-3 with TRBJ2-2; 8 bases are a match to TRBD2. Germline values: CDR1 SGHTA, CDR2 FQGTGA. CDR3 length equals 15 residues. V trimming: 3 bases; J trimming: 5 bases; junction bases outside the gene matches: 5. DNA for the CDR3: TGTGCCAGCAGCTTCGGACTAGCAGATACCGGGGAGCTGTTTTTT. This sequence encodes CASSFGLADTGELFF.

The rearrangement uses TRBV2 and TRBJ1-1; a weak D match, TRBD1 (5 bases). This CDR3 region has 12 residues. V lost 7 bases to trimming and J lost 3 bases, with 9 bases between them. Germline-derived CDR1 and CDR2 are SNHLY and FYNNEI. The CDR3 reads CASTGGHTEAFF. The CDR3 DNA reads TGTGCCAGCACCGGGGGACACACTGAAGCTTTCTTT.